The 5 T cell receptor beta chains given below trace back to one sample, sequenced in a study of Graves' ophthalmopathy and Graves' hyperthyroidism. The authors amplified TCR beta CDR3 regions, and they did so from RNA transcripts for repertoire sequencing. In the first round, RT-PCR was carried out with HTBI primers, and a multiplex PCR formed the second round. TCRdb re-analysed the multiplex PCR reads in MiXCR, keeping a single row per CDR3 protein. Of 40,000 to 50,000 distinct CDR3 sequences in the sample, 50% to 65% were seen once. Source material: peripheral blood. All receptors come from an adult man with Graves' ophthalmopathy.

The V and J genes are TRBV19 and TRBJ1-2, with a weak D call TRBD1 (5 bases). Trimming pared 10 bases from V and 3 bases from J, leaving 21 bases between. The germline CDR1 and CDR2 sequences are LNHDA and SQIVND (reference sequence). This CDR3 is built from 15 residues. This CDR3 reads CATTMGGGPHYGYTF. CDR3 in DNA: TGTGCCACCACCATGGGGGGGGGTCCCCACTATGGCTACACCTTC.

This clonotype was counted ten times or more. The rearrangement uses TRBV13 and TRBJ2-7; 8 bases fit TRBD1. Germline CDR1 reads PRHDT; CDR2 reads FYEKMQ (reference sequence). The CDR3 has 14 residues. V shed 5 bases, J shed 8 bases, and the junction held 11 bases outside the gene matches. The DNA for the CDR3 is TGTGCCAGCAGCCGCCATACGACAGGGGAGAAGCAGTACTTC. Protein sequence: CASSRHTTGEKQYF.

This clonotype has at least ten counts. The chain employs TRBV4-2 and TRBJ1-2; D may be TRBD1 (6 bases). CDR1 LGHNA and CDR2 YNFKEQ come from the germline V gene. Trimming shortened V by 0 bases and J by 2 bases, and 13 bases separated the two germline ends. The CDR3 covers 16 residues. CDR3 in amino acids: CASSQDWAGANYGYTF. The DNA for the CDR3 is TGTGCCAGCAGCCAAGATTGGGCAGGGGCCAACTATGGCTACACCTTC.

This chain connects TRBV15 to TRBJ2-7; TRBD2 agrees at 7 bases. The CDR3 is made up of 15 amino acids. Germline CDR1 is LNHNV and CDR2 is YYDKDF (reference sequence). V shed 0 bases, J shed 2 bases, and the junction held 4 bases outside the gene matches. This chain's CDR3 is CATSREGGSAYEQYF. CDR3 nucleotides: TGTGCCACCAGCAGAGAGGGCGGGAGTGCCTACGAGCAGTACTTC.

In its sample, this clonotype was seen many times. The chain links TRBV6-4 to TRBJ1-5; D gene ambiguous. The CDR3 runs 20 residues. Germline V CDR1 and CDR2: MRHNA, SNTAGT. V lost 1 base to trimming and J lost 2 bases, with 24 bases between them. The DNA for the CDR3 is TGTGCCAGCAGTGACTGTTTAAGGGCAAGGACCCGGAATGGCAATCAGCCCCAGCATTTT. Translation: CASSDCLRARTRNGNQPQHF.